The entry that follows covers one TCR beta chain sequence. This receptor's antigen is unknown. Per-base quality was not reported, and no clone a single base away is much larger than it. The cohort was made up of roughly 670 healthy bone marrow donors. All cohort members were sampled while nominally healthy, although unrecorded immune exposures were likely present. The donor tested CMV seronegative, placing the donor among the 350 to 400 seronegative members of the cohort. A peripheral blood sample was provided by each donor, and peripheral blood mononuclear cells were used for TCR beta sequencing. Genomic DNA was extracted from the blood cell samples with the Qiagen DNeasy Blood Extraction Kit. Preparation of the library involved the immunoSEQ multiplex PCR assay. For the multiplex PCR, a mixture combining 60 forward primers for TCR Vbeta segments and 13 reverse primers for TCR Jbeta segments was used. The CDR3 region of rearranged TCR beta genes was amplified from genomic DNA with a multiplex PCR assay. Amplified TCR beta libraries were sequenced as 87-base-pair reads on the Illumina HiSeq System. Per the original workflow: A later analysis counted about 80 million unique TCR beta chains across the 690 or so repertoires, and some 11 million of these chains were shared by at least two donors. Raw reads were error-corrected and collapsed into unique sequences by a nearest-neighbor algorithm in which closely related sequences were merged to remove PCR and sequencing errors. Alignment of CDR3 sequences to IMGT reference sequences was used to assign V, D and J gene segments. For a sequence to be retained, a match of at least six nucleotides to both a V gene segment and a J gene segment was required. A rearrangement counted as productive if the CDR3 had no stop codons and remained in frame with V and J, and every other rearrangement counted as non-productive. CDR3 was defined by IMGT convention, running from the second conserved V-encoded cysteine to the conserved J-encoded phenylalanine. Sequences without an unambiguous match to a single V gene segment were excluded from the earlier analysis of 500 to 700 of the donors. In an earlier analysis of approximately 560 of the donors, a V segment was called functional when productive rearrangements were above 56.7%, and segregating when the standard deviation between donors exceeded 5%. A statistical classification framework was built for diagnosing cytomegalovirus status from the catalog of TCR beta chain sequences. A later analysis assigned V and J genes by comparing TCR nucleotide sequences with IMGT/GENE-DB human TR gene sequences. A later analysis assigned CDR3 sequences and most-parsimonious VDJ recombination scenarios with the TCRdist pipeline. In a later analysis, each TCR beta chain was defined by its CDR3 amino acid sequence together with its V-gene family, and reads lacking a unique V-gene family were excluded. In a later analysis, fewer than 600 highly shared, low-generation-probability nucleotide sequences were removed to address suspected cross-contamination and a sequencing artifact. In a later analysis, a clonal expansion index was calculated for each public chain from normalized within-repertoire ranks of inferred template counts. A later analysis computed generation probabilities with a VDJ recombination model fitted to out-of-frame rearrangements, and checked the results against IGoR. Hypergeometric tests were used in a later analysis to score TCR-TCR, TCR-HLA and TCR-CMV co-occurrence, with a repertoire-size bias correction applied to the TCR pairs. False discovery rates were estimated in a later analysis by permuting HLA or CMV assignments 20 times. In a later analysis, co-occurring TCRs were grouped with DBSCAN, and TCRdist sequence similarity was added when clustering was performed within HLA-allele-positive subsets. Repertoires with fewer than 30,000 or more than 120,000 public chains, plus five repertoires with anomalous nucleotide sharing, were excluded from co-occurrence clustering. TCRdb carries this immuneACCESS record with in-frame sequences only. Its versions omit some clonotypes, under half of them owing to an unresolved V gene in the studies checked, with the rest unexplained. That table is the source of V, J and clone size, and D and trimming were worked out from the DNA. Here the sample has roughly 100,000 clones; just over 70% occur a single time. Approximately 0.8% of the sample is in the top ten clones.

The record originates from a study of cytomegalovirus exposure and HLA in healthy donors (dated by TCRdb to 2017 to 2019). With respect to the entire study: In an earlier analysis of some 550 of the donors, less than 350 Gb of sequence data and roughly 100 million unique TCR beta sequences from 150 million to 200 million T cells were reported. Among almost 400 genotyped donors of the cohort, an average of about 240,000 unique TCR beta nucleotide sequences were sequenced per donor, roughly a sixth of them non-productive. Every repertoire in the discovery cohort had been generated on one and the same sequencing platform. Besides the first cohort of roughly 660 subjects, a separate validation cohort made up of 120 or so different subjects was used. A later genetic analysis used genome-wide SNP genotypes for about three fifths of the 666 donors, treating that subset as a discovery cohort. To predict cytomegalovirus infection status, the study combined high-throughput TCR immunosequencing, statistical association of individual TCRs with disease status, and machine learning. Donor age, sex, ethnicity and CMV serostatus were compiled together with the repertoire data. A later analysis re-analyzed previously published TCR beta repertoires from 600 to 850 donors and added high-resolution HLA genotyping to study TCR occurrence patterns. A handful of DR-DQ haplotypes were handled as single units for association and clustering because linkage in the cohort was strong. HLA typing included class I and class II loci at four-digit resolution. Rather than using new phenotypic data, the later analysis identified candidate immune exposures from TCR beta sequences and from how often those sequences occurred across donors. The study was designed to test whether signatures of past pathogen exposure could be identified by cataloging public T cell receptors. Roughly 300 gigabases of sequencing data and 70 million to 85 million unique TCR sequences were included in an early release covering about 700 HLA-typed donors. An earlier analysis of around 540 of the donors applied high-throughput TCR beta sequencing to assess whether each TCR beta V gene segment acted as functional or pseudogenic. The number of typed donors differed by locus: about 620-640 for A, B, C, DRB1 and DQB1; about 520 for DQA1; 606 for DPA1; and 400 to 480 for DPB1. Among the roughly 400 genotyped donors, around 81% belonged to the genetic ancestry cluster associated with self-reported Caucasian donors. The T cell repertoires of 670 or so subjects were profiled by immunosequencing and related to cytomegalovirus serostatus.

Summary of the overall study and its limitations: In a later analysis, HLA-associated TCR beta chains were found to be more clonally expanded and to have lower generation probabilities than equally common non-associated chains. Most TCR sequences were observed very rarely across donors, whereas some public TCRs were present in many individuals. A later analysis associated 16,951 TCR beta sequences with specific HLA alleles at a false discovery rate of 0.05. Linkage disequilibrium might explain the correlated functional status among segregating V segments, but an unknown experimental factor could not be excluded. Assigning TCR associations to individual alleles was difficult when HLA alleles, especially DR and DQ, strongly co-occurred. The only immune exposure information available for the cohort was CMV serostatus. Only TCR beta chains were sequenced in this cohort, and the absence of alpha or paired-chain data limited detectable features. Three of the identified cytomegalovirus-associated TCR beta chains were confirmed in vitro to be specific for cytomegalovirus antigens. In the study, around 150 TCR beta chains were listed as associated with cytomegalovirus. In an earlier analysis of around 500 of the donors, most TCR beta V segments appeared in productive rearrangements about 87% or about 30% of the time, broadly matching IMGT annotations. The classifier was reported to diagnose cytomegalovirus status with high specificity and sensitivity in both the original and validation cohorts. Because HLA typing was missing for some donors at each locus, association tests included only the typed subset. The presence/absence analyses assumed that sequencing depth was roughly uniform across donors, and that assumption may not be true. In a later analysis, most CMV-associated TCR beta chains were found to appear HLA-restricted, with HLA associations seemingly driven largely by CMV exposure. Because counts were too low, under 20 rarely observed V segments, including chromosome 9 orphons, were left out of the earlier analysis of a few hundred of the donors. Because the 87-base-pair reads could not distinguish some IMGT-functional V segments, including TRBV6-2 and TRBV6-3, those segments were excluded. In a later analysis, several top co-occurrence clusters were reported to appear linked to parvovirus B19, influenza, CMV and Epstein-Barr virus. In a later genetic analysis, fewer N-insertions in productive TCRs were reported among donors in an Asian-associated ancestry cluster than the 666-donor mean. A later analysis found that TCR association rates varied across HLA loci, with DRB1 alleles showing the most associated TCRs and HLA-C alleles the fewest. The authors suggested that the approach could potentially be extended to other disease states and immunological phenotypes. A cluster of highly shared sequence variants was judged likely to represent a technical artifact of the sequencing pipeline. A later genetic analysis associated a missense DCLRE1C variant with V-gene and J-gene trimming of TCR beta chains, and an independent cohort replicated the association. A further reported finding was that TCR beta sequences accurately predicted the HLA-A and HLA-B alleles for most subjects in the first cohort.

The CDR3 holds 14 amino acids from the cysteine to the phenylalanine. The only DNA kept is the CDR3, 42 bases in frame from the first base. Taken from the germline V gene (reference sequence), the CDR1 and CDR2 loops are SGHNT and YYREEE. V is shortened by 3 bases, J by 4 bases, and the region joining them spans 14 bases. The sequence derives from a boy between 5 and 17 years old in good health and CMV-seronegative. Sequencing was performed on PBMCs. Recombination joined TRBV5-4 with TRBJ2-7; the D segment could be TRBD2, given 7 matching bases. In nucleotides, the sequence is TGTGCCAGCAGCTCACGGGGGGCCGTGTACGAGCAGTACTTC. This gives the protein CASSSRGAVYEQYF.